This T cell receptor (beta chain) was identified in a study of blood T cell repertoires in COVID-19. For the study at large: COVID-19 samples from acute and convalescent phases originated in the United States, Italy and Spain. Sources were T cells, B-cell-depleted T cells, or PBMCs; the material itself was cDNA or gDNA.

In the authors' workflow: Using reference gene primer amplification, nucleated cell counts were estimated. Profiled with immunoSEQ multiplex PCR; TCRdb holds only in-frame clones, not every one. V and J calls and clone size are copied from that table; D and trimming were computed from the DNA. The top ten hold roughly 12% of the sample, which has around 100,000 clones, about 80% seen once. CDR1 is SGHDN and CDR2 is FVKESK in the germline V gene. This CDR3 has 14 amino acids. V gave up 2 bases and J gave up 0 bases, with 7 bases separating them. This TCR was recovered from a woman between 65 and 79 years old with acute or convalescent COVID-19. V is TRBV14 and J is TRBJ1-1, with TRBD1 as a possible D gene (5 bases). Sequencing input: peripheral blood. Here the CDR3 DNA reads TGTGCCAGCAGCCAATTACAGGTGAACACTGAAGCTTTCTTT. It encodes CASSQLQVNTEAFF.